This is a list of T cell receptor beta chains from one sample in a study of T cell repertoires in cytomegalovirus infection. Their antigens remain unidentified. Via MiXCR, TCRdb re-called the reads, giving one row per CDR3 protein. The sample yields some 940,000 distinct CDR3 sequences, roughly 31% seen once. The sequences come from cultured CD8+ T cells from PBMCs, collected from culture after CMV antigen stimulation. The receptors here all came from a human donor in good health (CMV status not recorded). Some clones in this sample may be carry-over from other donors' samples. Each CDR3 is given with its conserved first and last residue. Each record gives: V gene, J gene, D gene, CDR3 protein. D genes are given only for firm matches.

>TRBV18|TRBJ1-2|.
CASSSPWEGYTF
>TRBV12-5|TRBJ2-3|TRBD1
CASGWATDRGGPDTQYF
>TRBV18|TRBJ1-5|.
CASSPPAFNQPQHF
>TRBV24-1|TRBJ2-1|.
CATSVGGQSYNEQFF
>TRBV7-6|TRBJ1-1|TRBD1
CASSQDRGLGNTEAFF
>TRBV2|TRBJ2-2|TRBD2
CASSPIPGLDTIYTGELFF
>TRBV3-1|TRBJ1-2|.
CASSPLPGQDSGYTF
>TRBV15|TRBJ2-1|.
CATSRSRDRSYNEQFF
>TRBV12-3/TRBV12-4|TRBJ2-3|.
CASSLSPKGPQYF
>TRBV28|TRBJ1-1|.
CASSLPGSNTEAFF
>TRBV7-2|TRBJ1-2|.
CASSWDESGYTF
>TRBV15|TRBJ1-3|.
CATSRGSGNTIYF
>TRBV6-2/TRBV6-3|TRBJ1-6|.
CASSFPGSSYNSPLHF
>TRBV10-3|TRBJ2-5|.
CAFSDWRTGGETQYF
>TRBV6-5|TRBJ2-3|TRBD1
CASSYSMLQGRIDTQYF
>TRBV12-3/TRBV12-4|TRBJ1-2|.
CASNSWAYGYTF
>TRBV7-6|TRBJ2-5|TRBD2
CASSSVAGVRQETQYF
>TRBV4-2|TRBJ2-7|.
CASSQALTEQYF
>TRBV7-9|TRBJ1-2|.
CASSQPLTDGYTF
>TRBV6-1|TRBJ1-2|.
CASKKGPGGDGYTF
>TRBV6-1|TRBJ1-2|.
CAILQGFGYTF
>TRBV9|TRBJ2-3|TRBD2
CASSPRTSVPDTQYF
>TRBV28|TRBJ1-5|TRBD1
CASRWVGTGLGNQTQHF
>TRBV7-4|TRBJ2-5|.
CASSSSDGTQETQYF
>TRBV3-1|TRBJ2-1|.
CASSQDPAVTYNEQFF
>TRBV7-8|TRBJ1-4|.
CASSAEPGSEKLFF
>TRBV10-2|TRBJ2-1|.
CATEAYNEQFF
>TRBV5-1|TRBJ1-2|TRBD1
CASSKTGTGDHYGYTF
>TRBV7-9|TRBJ1-2|.
CASSPPGKFYGYTF
>TRBV7-8|TRBJ2-5|TRBD2
CASSSYRTSEKETQYF
>TRBV4-1|TRBJ1-1|.
CANSQDWLLNTEAFF
>TRBV5-1|TRBJ2-2|.
CASLGAGNTGELFF
>TRBV2|TRBJ1-1|.
CASQGTTYFMNTEAFF
>TRBV4-1|TRBJ2-7|TRBD1
CASSHVGDSYEQYF
>TRBV20-1|TRBJ2-1|TRBD2
CSASTGGPGNEQFF
>TRBV6-1|TRBJ1-1|.
CASSEVGVFPNTEAFF
>TRBV2|TRBJ2-6|TRBD1
CATLHRGNSGANVLTF
>TRBV12-3/TRBV12-4|TRBJ1-1|.
CASSSQGNEAFF
>TRBV27|TRBJ2-1|.
CVSSPSGWNEQFF
>TRBV6-6|TRBJ2-3|.
CASSYDTRTDTQYF
>TRBV7-9|TRBJ2-5|TRBD1
CASSPSGQGIETQYF
>TRBV29-1|TRBJ1-2|TRBD1
CSVGAGTVNGYTF
>TRBV6-1|TRBJ1-5|.
CASSKAGIQPQHF